The 4 T cell receptor beta chains in this list originate from one sample, sequenced in a study of T-cell reconstitution after alpha-beta-depleted transplantation in children. Preparation of the TCRbeta library was carried out with unique molecular identifiers. TCRdb processed the PCR reads anew with MiXCR; each CDR3 protein has one entry. Found here are 250,000 to 400,000 distinct CDR3 sequences, 23% of them singletons; the top ten hold around 9.9%. Sequenced material: PBMCs, mostly from graft donor cells, taken 180 days after TCRalphabeta/CD19-depleted stem cell transplant. The receptors were gathered from a male patient aged 5 to 17 who had a stem cell transplant for acute lymphoblastic leukemia, so the T cells may come from the graft donor.

V and J are TRBV20-1 and TRBJ2-1; 12 bases are shared with TRBD2. J lost 0 bases, V lost 6 bases, and 9 bases had no gene match. The CDR3 runs to 17 residues. Germline CDR1 reads DFQATT; CDR2 reads SNEGSKA (reference sequence). CDR3 region: CSALGLAGGGSYNEQFF. Written as DNA, the CDR3 is TGCAGTGCCTTGGGGCTAGCGGGAGGGGGCTCCTACAATGAGCAGTTCTTC.

The chain recombines TRBV12-3 or TRBV12-4 with TRBJ2-7; 7 bases are shared with TRBD2. There are 15 residues in the CDR3. The J segment lost 2 bases and the V segment lost 6 bases, leaving 10 bases of the junction unmatched. The CDR3 loop is CASSNPGLSTYEQYF. For the CDR3, the DNA is TGTGCCAGCAGCAACCCGGGACTATCCACCTACGAGCAGTACTTC.

This clonotype was observed a few times. This rearrangement joins TRBV21-1 to TRBJ1-5. TRBV21-1 is classified as a pseudogene. The CDR3 has 16 amino acids. CDR3 in DNA: TGTGCCAGCAGCAAAGCGGGGTTTCTAAGCAATCAGCCCCAGCATTTT. Its protein is CASSKAGFLSNQPQHF.

This clonotype was counted a few times. The rearrangement uses TRBV7-6 and TRBJ2-1, with D perhaps TRBD2 (6 bases). The CDR3 spans 15 residues. CDR1 and CDR2 from the germline V gene are SGHVS and FNYEAQ. V dropped 5 bases and J dropped 6 bases, with 17 bases sitting between them. The CDR3 region is CASSPGSSAGNEQFF. DNA of the CDR3: TGTGCCAGCAGCCCCGGGTCTAGCGCTGGCAATGAGCAGTTCTTC.